This T cell receptor beta chain was sequenced for a study of early T cells in non-severe SARS-CoV-2 infection. The TCR library protocol was used to attach unique molecular identifiers. These identifiers were attached to individual cDNA molecules. TCRdb redid the calling of the 5' RACE reads with MiXCR, one entry per CDR3 protein. This table has 87,000 or so distinct CDR3 sequences, 9% to 15% appearing once. The CDR3 runs to 14 residues. In germline, CDR1 is KGHSH, CDR2 LQKENI. V was shortened by 3 bases and J by 7 bases, with 15 bases between the two germline ends. Sequenced material: whole blood. The V gene is TRBV18, the J gene TRBJ1-2; no firm D call. This receptor was taken from an adult who was a healthcare worker with PCR-confirmed SARS-CoV-2 infection or an uninfected control (not recorded which). The CDR3 DNA reads as TGTGCCAGCTCACCGAGTAGAGACCAAGGTGGCTACACCTTC. Its translation is CASSPSRDQGGYTF.